These 27 T cell receptor beta chains came from one sample sequenced in a study of T cells in Graves' hyperthyroidism and ophthalmopathy. TCR beta CDR3 sequences were amplified from RNA transcripts. The HTBI primer set served for first-round RT-PCR of the TCR CDR3. One entry per CDR3 protein, called by TCRdb with MiXCR from the multiplex PCR reads. The sample consists of 500,000 or so distinct CDR3 sequences, about 15% of them appearing once. Sequenced material: blood. Receptors originate from a woman aged 25-40 years with Graves' ophthalmopathy.

Many counts were recorded for this clonotype. The chain links TRBV7-9 to TRBJ2-7; D gene ambiguous. Per germline, CDR1 SEHNR and CDR2 FQNEAQ (reference sequence). CDR3 size: 13 residues. V was clipped by 4 bases and J by 7 bases, with 14 bases between them. The DNA of the CDR3 is TGTGCCAGCAGCTCATCGATCGGTGGGGAGCAGTACTTC. Amino acid sequence: CASSSSIGGEQYF.

There are many counts of this clonotype. The chain employs TRBV7-2 and TRBJ2-7; weak D call: TRBD1 (6 bases). The CDR3 spans 13 residues. V dropped 4 bases and J dropped 9 bases, with 16 bases sitting between them. Germline V lookup: CDR1 SGHTA, CDR2 FQGNSA. This CDR3 is CASSSRSGRGQYF. The CDR3 DNA reads TGTGCCAGCAGCTCCCGATCCGGCAGGGGGCAGTACTTC.

The table lists this clonotype with many counts. This chain connects TRBV28 to TRBJ2-7; 10 bases fit TRBD2. The ends lost 2 bases at V and 6 bases at J; junction bases unmatched: 1. The CDR3 sequence is 13 residues long. Per the germline V gene, CDR1 is MDHEN and CDR2 is SYDVKM. The CDR3 DNA reads as TGTGCCAGCAGTTTAGGACTAGCGGTCGAGCAGTACTTC. Its protein product is CASSLGLAVEQYF.

This clonotype was found many times. The gene calls are TRBV3-1 and TRBJ2-7; D gene unclear. The length of the CDR3 is 14 residues. Per the germline V gene, CDR1 is LGHDT and CDR2 is YNNKEL (reference sequence). Trimming took 0 bases from V and 0 from J, leaving 6 bases between them. The CDR3, as DNA: TGTGCCAGCAGCCAAGATCCAGGCTCCTACGAGCAGTACTTC. Its protein is CASSQDPGSYEQYF.

The CDR3 sequence: CASSQPSGGGYNEKLFF. CDR3 DNA: TGCGCCAGCAGCCAGCCATCGGGCGGGGGGTATAATGAAAAACTGTTTTTT. V usage is TRBV4-3 and J usage is TRBJ1-4, with D possibly being TRBD1 (5 bases). The V and J ends lost 3 bases and 4 bases respectively, with 18 bases between them. Germline V gives CDR1 LGHNA, CDR2 YSLEER. The CDR3 extends over 17 amino acids.

The CDR3 DNA is TGTGCCAGCAGCTTGGTCGTTCTTATCACAGATACGCAGTATTTT. Its protein product is CASSLVVLITDTQYF. The chain combines TRBV7-2 with TRBJ2-3; the D is unclear. Germline V lookup: CDR1 SGHTA, CDR2 FQGNSA. The V end lost 3 bases, the J end lost 2 bases, and 12 bases lay between the germline ends. The CDR3 spans 15 residues.

In its sample, this clonotype was seen a few times. The chain has TRBV7-9 and TRBJ2-1; no firm D call. V was shortened by 4 bases and J by 10 bases, with 17 bases between the two germline ends. The CDR3 consists of 14 residues. In germline, CDR1 is SEHNR, CDR2 FQNEAQ (reference sequence). CDR3 amino acids: CASSWLGEVEEQFF. CDR3 DNA: TGTGCCAGCAGCTGGTTGGGCGAGGTAGAGGAGCAGTTCTTC.

This clonotype was observed at least ten times. The chain is built from TRBV11-2 and TRBJ2-1; 12 bases are shared with TRBD2. V lost 1 base to trimming and J lost 4 bases; unmatched junction nucleotides: 2. CDR3 size: 16 residues. Germline assignment: CDR1 SGHAT and CDR2 FQNNGV. This chain's CDR3 is CASSLVLAGGYNEQFF. The CDR3 DNA follows: TGTGCCAGCAGCTTAGTCCTAGCGGGAGGGTACAATGAGCAGTTCTTC.

In its sample, this clonotype was seen a few times. The chain carries TRBV7-9 and TRBJ1-1; 7 positions agree with TRBD1. The CDR3 consists of 15 residues. The germline V gene encodes CDR1 SEHNR and CDR2 FQNEAQ (reference sequence). V gave up 5 bases and J gave up 3 bases; unmatched junction bases: 9. The CDR3 region has the DNA TGTGCCAGCAGCCCGTGGGACAGCTCGGACACTGAAGCTTTCTTT. Protein sequence: CASSPWDSSDTEAFF. Based on the CDR3 plus reference TRBV7-9 and TRBJ1-1, the full variable domain is DTGVSQNPRHKITKRGQNVTFRCDPISEHNRLYWYRQTLGQGPEFLTYFQNEAQLEKSRLLSDRFSAERPKGSFSTLEIQRTEQGDSAMYLCASSPWDSSDTEAFFGQGTRLTVV.

As regards this clonotype: This sequence may be a read error, since a much larger clone differs from it by one base. This chain connects TRBV12-3 or TRBV12-4 to TRBJ1-1, with 10 bases that match TRBD1. The CDR3 is 12 amino acids. CDR3 amino acids: CASMTGGGEALF. The DNA of the CDR3 is TGTGCCAGCATGACAGGGGGCGGCGAAGCTCTCTTT.

This clonotype has at least ten counts. The CDR3 DNA reads TGTGCCAGCAGCTTCTCGGGTAGCGGGAGGAAGCAGTACTTC. Translation gives CASSFSGSGRKQYF. The V gene is TRBV11-1, the J gene TRBJ2-7; 10 bases line up with TRBD2. Germline V lookup: CDR1 SGHAT, CDR2 FQDESV (reference sequence). With 3 bases clipped from V and 8 bases from J, the junction kept 7 bases outside the gene matches. This CDR3 is built from 14 residues.

This clonotype was recorded many times. The rearrangement joins TRBV12-3 or TRBV12-4 to TRBJ2-3; D perhaps matches TRBD1 (5 bases). V lost 8 bases and J lost 2, with 11 bases in between. This CDR3 has 13 residues. Written as DNA, the CDR3 is TGTGCCAGCCGCTGGGGCTACACAGATACGCAGTATTTT. Protein sequence: CASRWGYTDTQYF.

This clonotype was detected many times. The chain combines TRBV28 with TRBJ2-7, with D unresolved. Germline lookup yields CDR1 MDHEN and CDR2 SYDVKM. The CDR3 has 12 residues. Trimming took off 5 bases at V and 3 bases at J, with 8 bases between the two ends. The CDR3 bases are TGTGCCAGCAGTCCCCAATACTACGAGCAGTACTTC. Translating gives CASSPQYYEQYF.

J is TRBJ1-1 and V is TRBV14; maybe TRBD1 (6 bases). Germline-derived CDR1 and CDR2 are SGHDN and FVKESK. The CDR3 is 15 residues long. Trimming cost V 2 bases and J 6 bases, with 16 bases left between them. This CDR3 reads CASSQRGQGSAEAFF. The CDR3 DNA is TGTGCCAGCAGCCAACGGGGGCAGGGGTCTGCTGAAGCTTTCTTT.

This clonotype has a count of ten or more. Here the CDR3 reads CSVESGSGTGELFF. CDR3 nucleotides: TGCAGCGTTGAGTCGGGCTCCGGTACCGGGGAGCTGTTTTTT. V gene TRBV29-1 combines with J gene TRBJ2-2, with D unresolved. CDR1 is SQVTM and CDR2 is ANQGSEA in the germline V gene. V lost 3 bases, J lost 5 bases, and 13 bases lay in between. The CDR3 spans 14 residues.

The chain is built from TRBV11-2 and TRBJ1-3; tentatively, D is TRBD1 (5 bases). Germline V gives CDR1 SGHAT, CDR2 FQNNGV. The CDR3 runs to 16 residues. The V end was cut by 1 base, the J end by 2 bases, with 12 bases between. The CDR3 reads CASSLAGLPPGNTIYF. The CDR3 DNA follows: TGTGCCAGCAGCTTAGCGGGACTTCCCCCTGGAAACACCATATATTTT.

The chain joins TRBV6-1 to TRBJ1-1; tentatively, D is TRBD1 (5 bases). The V gene lost 2 bases and the J gene lost 8 bases, with 12 bases spanning the gap. The CDR3 has 13 amino acids. Germline V gene lookup returns CDR1 MNHNS and CDR2 SASEGT. The CDR3 DNA reads as TGTGCCAGCAGTGAATACCGGGGCTCGGAAGCTTTCTTT. As protein: CASSEYRGSEAFF.

This chain uses TRBV6-2 or TRBV6-3 with TRBJ1-1, with 12 bases aligning to TRBD1. The CDR3 sequence is 16 residues long. After removal of 8 bases from V and 0 bases from J, the junction contained 7 bases not matched to a gene. Germline CDR1 reads MNHEY; CDR2 reads SVGEGT. CDR3 bases: TGTGCCAGCCGGGACAGGGGGCTGACTTTGAACACTGAAGCTTTCTTT. This translates into CASRDRGLTLNTEAFF.

This clonotype was counted ten times or more. The chain joins TRBV7-9 to TRBJ1-2; a weak D match, TRBD1 (6 bases). The CDR3 loop spans 13 amino acids. Germline V CDR1 and CDR2: SEHNR, FQNEAQ (reference sequence). Trimming stripped 7 bases from V and 2 bases from J, with 11 bases between. The CDR3 sequence is CASNTGTNYGYTF. The CDR3, as DNA: TGTGCCAGCAACACCGGGACAAACTATGGCTACACCTTC.

This clonotype appeared many times. V usage is TRBV2 and J usage is TRBJ2-7; tentatively, D is TRBD1 (6 bases). The germline gives CDR1 SNHLY, CDR2 FYNNEI. V dropped 8 bases and J dropped 5 bases, with 16 bases sitting between them. The CDR3 is made up of 13 amino acids. The CDR3 nucleotides are TGTGCCAGCGGGTTACAGGGAAGTGACGAGCAGTACTTC. Translating gives CASGLQGSDEQYF. The complete variable domain, with remaining parts taken from reference TRBV2 and TRBJ2-7, reads EPEVTQTPSHQVTQMGQEVILRCVPISNHLYFYWYRQILGQKVEFLVSFYNNEISEKSEIFDDQFSVERPDGSNFTLKIRSTKLEDSAMYFCASGLQGSDEQYFGPGTRLTVT.

In this sample, this clonotype turned up once. This chain connects TRBV25-1 to TRBJ2-7; 7 bases line up with TRBD2. This CDR3 has 14 residues. The germline CDR1 and CDR2 sequences are MGHDK and SYGVNS. After removal of 8 bases from V and 2 bases from J, the junction contained 9 bases not matched to a gene. The DNA of the CDR3 is TGTGCCAGCCGAGCCTCTAGCGGTCCCTACGAGCAGTACTTC. Translated: CASRASSGPYEQYF.

This clonotype was counted between two and nine times. J is TRBJ2-7 and V is TRBV20-1, with 14 bases lining up with TRBD2. Germline assignment: CDR1 DFQATT and CDR2 SNEGSKA (reference sequence). This CDR3 has 15 amino acids. Losses at the gene ends were 5 bases for V and 0 bases for J; bases not matched to a gene: 3. The CDR3 bases are TGCAGTGCTCCCGGGACTAGCGGGGGCTCCTACGAGCAGTACTTC. It translates to CSAPGTSGGSYEQYF.

This clonotype was detected only a few times. This chain links TRBV20-1 with TRBJ1-6; 10 bases map to TRBD1. The V and J ends lost 6 bases and 7 bases, in that order; junction bases with no gene match: 9. Germline CDR1 and CDR2: DFQATT and SNEGSKA (reference sequence). CDR3 length: 15 residues. Written as DNA, the CDR3 is TGCAGTGCATCACCCGGGACAGGGGCCAATTCACCCCTCCACTTT. This sequence encodes CSASPGTGANSPLHF.

The gene calls are TRBV5-1 and TRBJ2-3; TRBD2 matches 8 bases. The V gene end was trimmed by 5 bases and the J gene end by 2 bases; junction bases not matched to a gene: 10. The germline gives CDR1 SGHRS, CDR2 YFSETQ. The CDR3 sequence is 16 residues long. The CDR3 loop reads CASSRAGVGFTDTQYF. CDR3 sequence (DNA): TGCGCCAGCAGTAGAGCGGGAGTGGGGTTCACAGATACGCAGTATTTT.

This clonotype was counted at least ten times. This rearrangement joins TRBV7-2 to TRBJ2-3; D call uncertain. This CDR3 has 14 amino acids. Trimming stripped 3 bases from V and 4 bases from J, with 11 bases between. CDR1 and CDR2 from the germline V gene are SGHTA and FQGNSA. In nucleotides, the CDR3 is TGTGCCAGCAGCTTCTCTAGTTGGGCAGATACGCAGTATTTT. It specifies CASSFSSWADTQYF.

This clonotype came up many times. Relative to the germline gene, one junction end is altered; a read error may explain this. CDR3 protein: CASSSGNTGELFF. CDR3 DNA sequence: TGTGCCAGCAGCTCAGGGAACACCGGGGAGCTGTTTTTT. The gene calls are TRBV5-1 and TRBJ2-2; no definite D call. CDR1 and CDR2 (germline): SGHRS, YFSETQ. This CDR3 spans 13 amino acids. The full variable domain, completed using reference TRBV5-1 and TRBJ2-2, is KAGVTQTPRYLIKTRGQQVTLSCSPISGHRSVSWYQQTPGQGLQFLFEYFSETQRNKGNFPGRFSGRQFSNSRSEMNVSTLELGDSALYLCASSSGNTGELFFGEGSRLTVL.

This clonotype came up a few times. V gene TRBV5-1 combines with J gene TRBJ2-3; 8 bases are a match to TRBD2. J gave up 3 bases and V 0 bases, and 3 bases lay outside the gene matches. The CDR3 has 15 residues. Per germline, CDR1 SGHRS and CDR2 YFSETQ. The CDR3 DNA sequence: TGCGCCAGCAGCTTGGAAGCGGGAGAAACAGATACGCAGTATTTT. Encoded protein: CASSLEAGETDTQYF. The full variable domain, in which reference TRBV5-1 and TRBJ2-3 provide the parts outside the CDR3, is KAGVTQTPRYLIKTRGQQVTLSCSPISGHRSVSWYQQTPGQGLQFLFEYFSETQRNKGNFPGRFSGRQFSNSRSEMNVSTLELGDSALYLCASSLEAGETDTQYFGPGTRLTVL.